This TCR beta chain comes out of a study of shared clonotypes between healthy human individuals. General study findings and limits: On the whole, naive subsets had larger estimated richness than memory subsets had. Clonotypes shared by all four donors outscored non-shared clonotypes in generation probability.

A word on this clone: Antigen unknown.

This CDR3 region has 17 residues. The germline V and J ends were trimmed by 5 bases and 1 base, with 20 bases remaining between them. CDR1 is SEHNR and CDR2 is FQNEAQ in the germline V gene (reference sequence). Original handling: ImmunoSEQ supplied junction-only sequences lacking quality scores, so filtering was different. TCRdb keeps only in-frame clones here, not all; method: immunoSEQ multiplex PCR. V and J calls and clone size follow that table, whereas D and trimming were derived from the DNA. The sample records about 1.5 million clones, roughly 96% being singletons. Sequenced sample: naive CD4+ T cells sorted from blood. The subset is: CD45RA+ positively selected. The clonotype was recovered from a man aged 25-45 years in good health. V is TRBV7-9 and J is TRBJ1-2; tentatively, D is TRBD1 (5 bases). CDR3 amino acids: CASSPYGGHQLNYGYTF. The DNA of the CDR3 is TGTGCCAGCAGCCCCTATGGAGGACACCAACTTAACTATGGCTACACCTTC.